This T cell receptor beta chain was documented in a study of identical twins. With 2 bases clipped from V and 1 base from J, the junction kept 6 bases outside the gene matches. This CDR3 is 15 amino acids long. Germline CDR1 and CDR2: GTSNPN and SVGIG (reference sequence). This clonotype was detected only a few times. TCRdb analysed the 5' RACE reads with MiXCR anew, one entry per CDR3 protein. This table has 200,000 to 250,000 distinct CDR3 sequences, 10% to 15% appearing once. The sample also formed part of further work on yellow fever vaccine responses in identical twins.

The chain joins TRBV30 to TRBJ1-1; 8 bases are a match to TRBD1. Sequencing used memory (CD45RO+) T cells sorted from blood. The TCR was taken from a woman aged 18-29 years in good health. The CDR3 loop reads CAWSRTGLGNTEAFF. The CDR3 coding sequence is TGTGCCTGGAGTCGGACAGGGCTTGGGAACACTGAAGCTTTCTTT.